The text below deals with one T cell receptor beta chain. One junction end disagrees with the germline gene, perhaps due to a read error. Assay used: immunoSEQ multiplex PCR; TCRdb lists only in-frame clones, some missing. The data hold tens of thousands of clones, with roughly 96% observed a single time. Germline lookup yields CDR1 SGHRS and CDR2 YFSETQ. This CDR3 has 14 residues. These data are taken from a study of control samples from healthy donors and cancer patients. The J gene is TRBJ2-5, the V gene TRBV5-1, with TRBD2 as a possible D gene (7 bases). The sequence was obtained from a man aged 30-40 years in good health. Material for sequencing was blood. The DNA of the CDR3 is TGCGCCCGCAGCTTGGGGGGGGCGGGAGAGACCCAGTACTTC. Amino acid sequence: CARSLGGAGETQYF.